A selection of T cell receptor beta chains follows, all from one sample in a study of blood T cell repertoires in COVID-19. Sequencing used immunoSEQ multiplex PCR; TCRdb keeps in-frame clones, though not all of them. The repertoire holds about 140,000 clones, with about 90% as singletons. Sequenced: peripheral blood. Receptors originate from a woman aged 50 to 60 with acute or convalescent COVID-19. The conserved cysteine and the conserved F or W are not part of the CDR3 here. The order of the fields is V gene, D gene, CDR3 protein. D genes are given only for firm matches.

>TRBV29-1|TRBD1
SVATTGGHQPQH
>TRBV15|-
ATSREFSSHNSPLH
>TRBV3-1/TRBV3-2|-
ASSDRYNEQF
>TRBV19|TRBD1
ASSMGQGGFTEAF
>TRBV7-9|TRBD1
ASSLQGVGRTEAF
>TRBV2|TRBD1
ASSTGQGYTEAF
>TRBV5-4|TRBD2
ASSSGGVEQF
>TRBV14|TRBD2
ASSPLGLAGETQY
>TRBV5-1|-
ASSFLTSVNTGELF
>TRBV7-9|TRBD1
ASSFSWGDRGSRGTEAF
>TRBV18|TRBD1
ASSSPGTGTTSDYGYT
>TRBV12-2|-
ASRLVGGRGTGELF
>TRBV9|TRBD1
ASSVGGQSNEKLF
>TRBV28|TRBD1
ASSSGQGHEQY
>TRBV2|-
ASSEMGRTGQPQH
>TRBV4-2|TRBD2
ASSPTGTSVYNEQF
>TRBV11-2|-
ASSPRVVNSPLH
>TRBV30|TRBD1
AWTGTGASPLH
>TRBV27|TRBD1
ASSSPDRGQYEKLF
>TRBV7-3|-
ASSPTGSDYNEQF
>TRBV29-1|TRBD2
SVMGGAYNEQF
>TRBV2|-
ASKASSKNIQY
>TRBV7-2|-
ASSFRELNEQF
>TRBV5-1|-
ASSLVGGGYT
>TRBV6-5|-
ASSSGGAGGETQY
>TRBV15|TRBD2
AGQLAGVGEQY
>TRBV7-2|-
ASYRSGGLGNTEAF
>TRBV7-9|-
ASSPRTVVYGYT
>TRBV18|-
ASSPQNTEAF
>TRBV29-1|-
SVEGEANTIY
>TRBV12-3/TRBV12-4|-
ASGVGASEQY
>TRBV10-1|TRBD2
ASSDSSGYNNEQF
>TRBV28|TRBD1
ASSLPDRAQPQH
>TRBV24-1|TRBD1
ATSDLGQGGEKLF
>TRBV2|-
ASSDAPTDYGYT
>TRBV6-1|TRBD2
ASKGTSLYEQY
>TRBV24-1|TRBD2
ATSDPRMEWEGSWEQY
>TRBV28|TRBD1
ASSEWTGGRTEAF
>TRBV6-4|TRBD1
ASSDGTGFDTDTQY
>TRBV7-9|TRBD2
ADSRGGSYNEQF
>TRBV27|-
ASSFDSSYNEQF
>TRBV29-1|TRBD1
SVEGRGTGKAF
>TRBV9|-
ASSHSTVRGQF
>TRBV5-8|TRBD1
ASSARQGGEKLF
>TRBV25-1|-
ASSGQSLATNEKLF
>TRBV7-9|TRBD2
ASSPTSGRADTQY
>TRBV7-3|-
ASSPNPQGLQPQH
>TRBV6-5|-
ASSYSIQGNQPQH
>TRBV6-1|TRBD1
ASSDRQGATNEKLF
>TRBV7-7|-
ASSRGQLYTGELF
>TRBV18|-
ASSPPMGLPEAF
>TRBV7-9|-
ASVGDRLYEQY
>TRBV9|TRBD1
ASRQGANNSPLH
>TRBV12-3/TRBV12-4|TRBD1
ASSFPDREGYT
>TRBV9|TRBD1
ASSVGAGGSYEQY
>TRBV7-9|TRBD2
ASSPAQGTSVLQETQY
>TRBV11-2|TRBD2
ASSLDGLAETQY